This TCR beta chain originates from a study of blood T cell repertoires in COVID-19. Looking at the study overall: Donors in the United States, Italy and Spain gave samples during acute or convalescent COVID-19. In each case, the material was cDNA or gDNA derived from T cells, B-cell-depleted T cells, or PBMCs.

In the original processing: Amplification of reference gene primers was used by the study to estimate nucleated cell counts. Some clones are missing from TCRdb's copy, which holds only in-frame ones; the method was immunoSEQ multiplex PCR. V, J and clone size derive from that table, while D and trimming were established from the DNA sequence. The top ten hold around 8.9% of the sample, which has a few hundred thousand clones, about 80% seen once. The CDR3 length is 15 residues. Germline lookup yields CDR1 LGHNA and CDR2 YNFKEQ. Trimming removed 1 base from V and 7 bases from J; junction bases left unmatched: 4.

The clonotype originates from a man aged 80 or over with acute or convalescent COVID-19. Material for sequencing was peripheral blood. The rearrangement links TRBV4-2 to TRBJ2-5; 12 nucleotides align to TRBD1. CDR3 sequence (DNA): TGTGCCAGCAGCCAAGGGGACAGGGGGCGGGGGACCCAGTACTTC. Translated: CASSQGDRGRGTQYF.